This is a list of T cell receptor beta chains from one sample in a study of blood T cell repertoires in COVID-19. The data were produced by immunoSEQ multiplex PCR, yet TCRdb's version contains in-frame clones alone and is incomplete. The sample includes 250,000 to 300,000 clones, approximately 83% of them seen just once. Material for sequencing was peripheral blood. These receptors were collected from a woman in her 70s with acute or convalescent COVID-19. Each CDR3 is given with its conserved first and last residue. D genes are given only for firm matches. Not all rows give a size; the values are once, few, many and, for expanded clones, a class.

D	V	J	size	CDR3	DNA
TRBD1	TRBV6-5	TRBJ1-1	.	CASSPTGRSTEAFF	TGTGCCAGCAGTCCGACAGGGCGGTCCACTGAAGCTTTCTTT
TRBD2	TRBV6-6	TRBJ2-3	.	CASSLHSGGARGTDTQYF	TGTGCCAGCAGTCTCCATAGCGGGGGGGCCCGAGGCACAGATACGCAGTATTTT
.	TRBV25-1	TRBJ1-6	.	CASRPSRGVSPLHF	TGTGCCAGCAGGCCCAGCCGGGGGGTTTCACCCCTCCACTTT
TRBD1	TRBV19	TRBJ2-2	.	CASSISDWTGTGNTGELFF	TGTGCCAGTAGTATATCGGATTGGACCGGGACAGGGAACACCGGGGAGCTGTTTTTT
TRBD1	TRBV5-4	TRBJ1-3	.	CASSIWDRANTIYF	TGTGCCAGCAGCATATGGGACAGGGCAAACACCATATATTTT
.	TRBV19	TRBJ1-1	few	CASSVSGLEAFF	TGTGCCAGTAGTGTCAGTGGGCTGGAAGCTTTCTTT
.	TRBV5-1	TRBJ1-1	few	CASSDQTGKITEAFF	TGCGCCAGCAGCGACCAGACCGGGAAAATCACTGAAGCTTTCTTT
TRBD1	TRBV7-8	TRBJ2-7	.	CASSPLVTGPYEQYF	TGTGCCAGCAGCCCCCTAGTGACAGGGCCCTACGAGCAGTACTTC
.	TRBV5-1	TRBJ1-2	.	CASSLAPGWNGYTF	TGCGCCAGCAGCTTGGCCCCAGGGTGGAATGGCTACACCTTC
.	TRBV27	TRBJ1-1	few	CASRNTNTEAFF	TGTGCCAGCAGGAACACGAACACTGAAGCTTTCTTT
.	TRBV6-6	TRBJ2-3	.	CASSVFGAADTQYF	TGTGCCAGCAGTGTGTTTGGAGCAGCAGATACGCAGTATTTT
.	TRBV5-1	TRBJ2-7	.	CASSLTAGNDEQYF	TGCGCCAGCAGCTTGACCGCAGGGAACGACGAGCAGTACTTC
TRBD2	TRBV4-1	TRBJ2-3	.	CASSPRGSAGSRNTQYF	TGCGCCAGCAGCCCGCGGGGGTCCGCGGGAAGTAGGAATACGCAGTATTTT
.	TRBV7-2	TRBJ2-7	.	CASSPTALWALLKQYF	TGTGCCAGCAGCCCCACGGCGCTTTGGGCTTTGTTAAAGCAGTACTTC
.	TRBV5-6	TRBJ1-2	.	CASSRGGGYGYTF	TGTGCCAGCAGCCGCGGGGGGGGCTATGGCTACACCTTC
TRBD1	TRBV5-4	TRBJ1-1	.	CASSTKGQPNTEAFF	TGTGCCAGCAGCACCAAGGGACAGCCGAACACTGAAGCTTTCTTT
.	TRBV3-1/TRBV3-2	TRBJ2-1	.	CASSLNSYNEQFF	TGTGCCAGCAGCCTCAATTCCTACAATGAGCAGTTCTTC
.	TRBV10-3	TRBJ1-2	.	CAISESTSYTF	TGTGCCATCAGTGAGTCGACAAGCTACACCTTC
.	TRBV18	TRBJ1-1	.	CASSPQERFEAFF	TGTGCCAGCTCACCCCAAGAGAGGTTTGAAGCTTTCTTT
TRBD1	TRBV27	TRBJ1-2	.	CASSRGGQGIGGGYTF	TGTGCCAGCAGTCGGGGGGGACAGGGTATCGGAGGTGGCTACACCTTC
.	TRBV5-4	TRBJ1-6	.	CASTQQGAVDSPLHF	TGTGCCAGCACCCAACAGGGTGCCGTGGATTCACCCCTCCACTTT
TRBD1	TRBV28	TRBJ1-5	.	CASSDRVINQPQHF	TGTGCCAGCAGTGACAGGGTCATCAATCAGCCCCAGCATTTT
.	TRBV9	TRBJ1-2	few	CASSSPPGVDYTF	TGTGCCAGCAGCTCGCCGCCAGGGGTGGACTACACCTTC
TRBD1	TRBV5-6	TRBJ1-2	.	CASSPRDRRGDGYTF	TGTGCCAGCAGCCCCCGGGACAGGCGAGGAGATGGCTACACCTTC
TRBD2	TRBV14	TRBJ2-3	.	CASSPARTSPSDTQYF	TGTGCCAGCAGCCCAGCCCGGACTAGCCCGAGTGATACGCAGTATTTT
TRBD1	TRBV6-6	TRBJ2-1	.	CASSSARGLENEQFF	TGTGCCAGCAGTTCCGCCAGGGGGTTGGAGAATGAGCAGTTCTTC
TRBD2	TRBV10-3	TRBJ2-1	.	CATDSGGHNEQFF	TGTGCCACCGACAGCGGGGGGCACAATGAGCAGTTCTTC
.	TRBV5-1	TRBJ1-1	.	CASSFLPREQNTEAFF	TGCGCCAGCAGCTTCCTACCCAGGGAACAGAACACTGAAGCTTTCTTT
.	TRBV3-1/TRBV3-2	TRBJ1-2	.	CASSPDSNYGYTF	TGTGCCAGCAGCCCGGACTCTAACTATGGCTACACCTTC
TRBD2	TRBV5-4	TRBJ2-3	.	CASSLRRGGNTDTQYF	TGTGCCAGCAGCTTACGACGCGGGGGAAACACAGATACGCAGTATTTT
.	TRBV19	TRBJ1-6	few	CASSPRVRDSPLHF	TGTGCCAGTAGCCCCCGGGTCCGGGATTCACCCCTCCACTTT
TRBD2	TRBV11-2	TRBJ2-3	.	CASSLQGGGVTDTQYF	TGTGCCAGCAGCTTACAAGGCGGGGGGGTCACAGATACGCAGTATTTT
TRBD2	TRBV3-1/TRBV3-2	TRBJ2-1	once	CASSPIGGGYNEQFF	TGTGCCAGCAGCCCGATCGGGGGGGGTTACAATGAGCAGTTCTTC
.	TRBV4-1	TRBJ2-7	.	CASSQEWSGDSYEQYF	TGCGCCAGCAGCCAAGAATGGTCAGGTGACTCCTACGAGCAGTACTTC
TRBD2	TRBV5-4	TRBJ2-3	.	CASSSHSGGGLDTQYF	TGTGCCAGCAGCTCCCATAGCGGGGGGGGGTTGGATACGCAGTATTTT
.	TRBV2	TRBJ1-2	.	CASSALTNIYGYTF	TGTGCCAGCAGTGCCCTAACTAATATCTATGGCTACACCTTC
TRBD1	TRBV15	TRBJ1-1	.	CATSRGGGLTEAFF	TGTGCCACCAGCAGAGGAGGGGGCCTCACTGAAGCTTTCTTT
.	TRBV12-5	TRBJ1-6	.	CASGLGQRNSPLHF	TGTGCTAGTGGTTTGGGACAGAGGAATTCACCCCTCCACTTT
.	TRBV7-9	TRBJ2-7	.	CASSPGYWGHYF	TGTGCCAGCAGCCCAGGCTATTGGGGCCATTACTTC
TRBD1	TRBV5-1	TRBJ2-7	.	CASSLWGQAYEQYF	TGCGCCAGCAGCTTATGGGGACAGGCCTACGAGCAGTACTTC
.	TRBV5-1	TRBJ1-6	.	CASSLSPGYNSPLHF	TGCGCCAGCAGCTTGAGTCCGGGGTATAATTCACCCCTCCACTTT
TRBD1	TRBV3-1/TRBV3-2	TRBJ2-5	once	CASSDRGAWETQYF	TGTGCCAGCAGCGACAGGGGCGCCTGGGAGACCCAGTACTTC
TRBD1	TRBV29-1	TRBJ2-7	.	CSVRVGTGDEQYF	TGCAGCGTCCGCGTCGGGACAGGGGACGAGCAGTACTTC
.	TRBV6-5	TRBJ1-2	.	CASSPGGSNNYGYTF	TGTGCCAGCAGTCCCGGGGGGAGTAATAACTATGGCTACACCTTC
TRBD2	TRBV10-3	TRBJ2-7	.	CAISVASGYEQYF	TGTGCCATCAGTGTAGCTAGCGGCTACGAGCAGTACTTC
TRBD1	TRBV30	TRBJ1-1	.	CAWDPGTGIGAFF	TGTGCCTGGGACCCCGGGACAGGCATCGGAGCTTTCTTT
.	TRBV6-5	TRBJ1-1	.	CASTRGVVGNTEAFF	TGTGCCAGCACCCGGGGGGTTGTAGGGAACACTGAAGCTTTCTTT
.	TRBV5-4	TRBJ2-3	.	CASSWSGDTQYF	TGTGCCAGCAGCTGGAGCGGGGATACGCAGTATTTT
.	TRBV19	TRBJ1-5	.	CARCGQHNQPQHF	TGTGCCCGGTGCGGACAGCACAATCAGCCCCAGCATTTT
.	TRBV6-1	TRBJ2-5	.	CASSEWGQTQYF	TGTGCCAGCAGTGAATGGGGCCAGACCCAGTACTTC
.	TRBV2	TRBJ1-5	.	CASSADFSNQPQHF	TGTGCCAGCAGTGCGGACTTTAGCAATCAGCCCCAGCATTTT
.	TRBV3-1/TRBV3-2	TRBJ1-2	.	CASSQGALQGYGYTF	TGTGCCAGCAGCCAAGGGGCTCTCCAGGGCTATGGCTACACCTTC
TRBD1	TRBV5-1	TRBJ1-3	.	CASSVATGAGNTIYF	TGCGCCAGCAGCGTAGCGACAGGGGCTGGAAACACCATATATTTT
.	TRBV28	TRBJ1-5	.	CASSGARGNNQPQHF	TGTGCCAGCAGTGGCGCAAGGGGGAACAATCAGCCCCAGCATTTT
TRBD1	TRBV5-1	TRBJ1-1	.	CASSLADRGNTEAFF	TGCGCCAGCAGCTTGGCCGACAGGGGGAACACTGAAGCTTTCTTT